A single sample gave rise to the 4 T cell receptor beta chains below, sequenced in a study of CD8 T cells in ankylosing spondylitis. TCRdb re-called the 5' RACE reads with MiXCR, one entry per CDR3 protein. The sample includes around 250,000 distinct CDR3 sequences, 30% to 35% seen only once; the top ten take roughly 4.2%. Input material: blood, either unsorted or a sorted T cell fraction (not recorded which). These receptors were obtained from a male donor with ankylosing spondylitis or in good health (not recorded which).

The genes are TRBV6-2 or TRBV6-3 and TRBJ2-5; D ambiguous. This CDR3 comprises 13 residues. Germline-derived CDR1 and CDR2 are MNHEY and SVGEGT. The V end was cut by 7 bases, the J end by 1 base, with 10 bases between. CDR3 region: CASKWRGQETQYF. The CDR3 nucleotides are TGTGCCAGCAAGTGGAGAGGCCAAGAGACCCAGTACTTC.

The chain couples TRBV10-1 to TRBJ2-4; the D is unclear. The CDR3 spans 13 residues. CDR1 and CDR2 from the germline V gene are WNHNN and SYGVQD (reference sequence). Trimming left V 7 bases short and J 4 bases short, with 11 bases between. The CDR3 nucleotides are TGCGCCAGCAAGTCCCTAGGGAAAAACATTCAGTACTTC. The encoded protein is CASKSLGKNIQYF.

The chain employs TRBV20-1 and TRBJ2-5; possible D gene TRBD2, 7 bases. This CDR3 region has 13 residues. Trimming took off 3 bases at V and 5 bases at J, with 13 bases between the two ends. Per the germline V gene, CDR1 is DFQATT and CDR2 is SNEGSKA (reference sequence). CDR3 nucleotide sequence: TGCAGTGCTAGGGGGGCGGGGGAGGAGACCCAGTACTTC. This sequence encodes CSARGAGEETQYF.

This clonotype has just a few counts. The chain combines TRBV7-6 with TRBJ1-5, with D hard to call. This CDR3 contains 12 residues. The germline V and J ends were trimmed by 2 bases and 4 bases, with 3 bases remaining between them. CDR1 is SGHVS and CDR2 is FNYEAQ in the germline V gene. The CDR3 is CASSLLNQPQHF. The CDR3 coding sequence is TGTGCCAGCAGCTTACTAAATCAGCCCCAGCATTTT.